These T cell receptor beta chains were read from a single sample in a study of cytomegalovirus exposure and HLA in healthy donors. Sequencing used immunoSEQ multiplex PCR; TCRdb keeps in-frame clones, though not all of them. The table lists about 160,000 clones, around 80% of them singletons. Sequenced input: PBMCs. These receptors were taken from a woman in her thirties or forties in good health and CMV-seropositive. Each CDR3 is given with its conserved first and last residue. The D gene is left open where the match is weak. Some rows have no size entry. The others give once, few or many, or a class for an expanded clone.

d_gene,j_gene,abundance,v_gene,CDR3aa,CDR3nt
-,TRBJ2-7,-,TRBV9,CASSVGANPYEQYF,TGTGCCAGCAGCGTAGGCGCAAACCCCTACGAGCAGTACTTC
TRBD1,TRBJ1-1,-,TRBV19,CASSILDRGMNTEAFF,TGTGCCAGTAGTATTTTGGACAGGGGCATGAACACTGAAGCTTTCTTT
TRBD2,TRBJ2-1,-,TRBV4-1,CASSQNGGLARAYNEQFF,TGCGCCAGCAGCCAAAACGGTGGACTAGCGAGGGCTTACAATGAGCAGTTCTTC
-,TRBJ2-1,-,TRBV9,CASSARDFASYNEQFF,TGTGCCAGCAGCGCCCGGGACTTTGCCTCCTACAATGAGCAGTTCTTC
TRBD1,TRBJ1-1,-,TRBV2,CASMTGRTEAFF,TGTGCCAGCATGACAGGGCGGACTGAAGCTTTCTTT
-,TRBJ2-1,-,TRBV5-1,CASSLAGTPRTDEQFF,TGCGCCAGCAGCTTGGCTGGGACTCCCCGGACCGATGAGCAGTTCTTC
TRBD2,TRBJ2-1,-,TRBV4-2,CASSPVPGLAGGIYNEQFF,TGTGCCAGCAGCCCAGTCCCGGGACTAGCGGGGGGGATATACAATGAGCAGTTCTTC
-,TRBJ1-5,-,TRBV2,CASSPIRDQPQHF,TGTGCCAGCAGTCCGATCAGGGATCAGCCCCAGCATTTT
-,TRBJ1-1,-,TRBV4-1,CASSQDLVGAFF,TGCGCCAGCAGCCAAGATCTTGTCGGAGCTTTCTTT
-,TRBJ1-2,-,TRBV7-9,CASSRGDYGYTF,TGTGCCAGCAGCCGGGGAGACTATGGCTACACCTTC
-,TRBJ1-1,-,TRBV6-5,CASSPRGDTEAFF,TGTGCCAGCAGCCCACGGGGGGACACTGAAGCTTTCTTT
-,TRBJ2-1,-,TRBV7-2,CASSLFGTDSSYNEQFF,TGTGCCAGCAGCTTATTCGGTACAGACAGCTCCTACAATGAGCAGTTCTTC
TRBD1,TRBJ1-1,-,TRBV29-1,CSGGQLMNTEAFF,TGCAGCGGGGGACAGCTCATGAACACTGAAGCTTTCTTT
-,TRBJ2-7,-,TRBV2,CASSPSNYEQYF,TGTGCCAGCAGCCCCTCGAACTACGAGCAGTACTTC
-,TRBJ1-1,-,TRBV6-4,CASTNRVGEAFF,TGTGCCAGCACCAACAGGGTAGGTGAAGCTTTCTTT
-,TRBJ1-2,-,TRBV6-6,CASSYDPTGPYGYTF,TGTGCCAGCAGTTACGACCCAACAGGGCCCTATGGCTACACCTTC
-,TRBJ1-2,-,TRBV20-1,CSARVRVGYTF,TGCAGTGCTAGGGTGAGAGTTGGCTACACCTTC
-,TRBJ1-4,few,TRBV6-1,CASSPGLGEKLFF,TGTGCCAGCAGTCCAGGGTTGGGTGAAAAACTGTTTTTT
-,TRBJ2-2,-,TRBV7-3,CASRPHGGANTGELFF,TGTGCCAGCAGGCCCCACGGCGGGGCGAACACCGGGGAGCTGTTTTTT
-,TRBJ1-1,-,TRBV18,CASSSDSGVNTEAFF,TGTGCCAGCTCGAGCGATTCGGGGGTCAACACTGAAGCTTTCTTT
TRBD2,TRBJ2-1,-,TRBV7-9,CASSLGSGGSSYNEQFF,TGTGCCAGCAGCTTAGGTAGCGGGGGGAGCTCCTACAATGAGCAGTTCTTC
TRBD1,TRBJ1-3,-,TRBV30,CAWSLGRGPGNTIYF,TGTGCCTGGAGCTTAGGCAGGGGGCCAGGAAACACCATATATTTT
-,TRBJ1-2,-,TRBV27,CASSPRSARVSNYGYTF,TGTGCCAGCAGTCCCCGCTCCGCCAGGGTTTCCAACTATGGCTACACCTTC
-,TRBJ1-2,-,TRBV19,CASTYRESYGYTF,TGTGCCAGTACTTACAGAGAATCCTATGGCTACACCTTC
-,TRBJ1-4,-,TRBV6-1,CASSANEKLFF,TGTGCCAGCAGTGCAAATGAAAAACTGTTTTTT
TRBD1,TRBJ1-1,-,TRBV28,CASSSSRGRVSEAFF,TGTGCCAGCAGTTCATCCAGGGGGCGAGTTTCTGAAGCTTTCTTT
-,TRBJ2-1,once,TRBV4-2,CASSRFDYEQFF,TGTGCCAGCAGTCGGTTTGATTATGAGCAGTTCTTC
-,TRBJ2-7,-,TRBV9,CASSVGPGSYEQYF,TGTGCCAGCAGTGTGGGTCCAGGATCCTACGAGCAGTACTTC
-,TRBJ1-5,once,TRBV18,CASSSTDSNQPQHF,TGTGCCAGCTCATCTACAGATAGCAATCAGCCCCAGCATTTT
-,TRBJ2-7,-,TRBV30,CASTGEGPYEQYF,TGTGCCTCAACGGGAGAGGGACCTTACGAGCAGTACTTC
-,TRBJ1-3,-,TRBV6-6,CASSHHRGQGNTIYF,TGTGCCAGCAGCCACCATAGGGGCCAAGGAAACACCATATATTTT
-,TRBJ2-2,-,TRBV4-3,CASSPFLANTGELFF,TGCGCCAGCAGCCCCTTCCTAGCGAACACCGGGGAGCTGTTTTTT
-,TRBJ1-6,-,TRBV6-6,CASSYGDGGSPLHF,TGTGCCAGCAGTTACGGGGATGGGGGGTCACCCCTCCACTTT
-,TRBJ1-1,-,TRBV28,CASIMGGDTEAFF,TGTGCCAGCATCATGGGCGGGGACACTGAAGCTTTCTTT
-,TRBJ2-7,-,TRBV7-6,CASSLDIGAEQYF,TGTGCCAGCAGCCTCGACATTGGGGCCGAGCAGTACTTC
-,TRBJ2-3,-,TRBV5-5,CASSKLRVEADTQYF,TGTGCCAGCAGCAAGCTCAGGGTAGAGGCAGATACGCAGTATTTT
TRBD1,TRBJ2-7,-,TRBV11-2,CASSFTGTGGNEQYF,TGTGCCAGCAGCTTTACCGGGACAGGGGGGAACGAGCAGTACTTC
TRBD1,TRBJ1-5,once,TRBV6-6,CASMGTGNQPQHF,TGTGCCAGCATGGGGACAGGGAATCAGCCCCAGCATTTT
-,TRBJ2-7,-,TRBV5-1,CASRSSSGHSYEQYF,TGCGCCAGCAGATCTTCGTCGGGACATTCTTACGAGCAGTACTTC
TRBD2,TRBJ2-7,-,TRBV27,CASSRLAGGQEQYF,TGTGCCAGCAGCAGACTAGCGGGGGGGCAGGAGCAGTACTTC
-,TRBJ2-3,-,TRBV7-9,CASSLEAVSDTQYF,TGTGCCAGCAGCTTAGAAGCGGTGTCAGATACGCAGTATTTT
-,TRBJ1-2,-,TRBV28,CASSIPGDGYTF,TGTGCCAGCAGTATACCAGGGGATGGCTACACCTTC
-,TRBJ1-2,-,TRBV9,CASSVGGGFSGYTF,TGTGCCAGTAGCGTGGGGGGGGGATTTAGTGGCTACACCTTC
TRBD2,TRBJ2-5,few,TRBV5-6,CASSPRPLAGGPRRKTQYF,TGTGCCAGCAGCCCGCGACCGTTAGCGGGGGGGCCTCGGAGGAAGACCCAGTACTTC
TRBD1,TRBJ1-2,-,TRBV27,CASRKGDRLIYGYTF,TGTGCCAGCAGGAAAGGGGACAGGTTGATTTATGGCTACACCTTC